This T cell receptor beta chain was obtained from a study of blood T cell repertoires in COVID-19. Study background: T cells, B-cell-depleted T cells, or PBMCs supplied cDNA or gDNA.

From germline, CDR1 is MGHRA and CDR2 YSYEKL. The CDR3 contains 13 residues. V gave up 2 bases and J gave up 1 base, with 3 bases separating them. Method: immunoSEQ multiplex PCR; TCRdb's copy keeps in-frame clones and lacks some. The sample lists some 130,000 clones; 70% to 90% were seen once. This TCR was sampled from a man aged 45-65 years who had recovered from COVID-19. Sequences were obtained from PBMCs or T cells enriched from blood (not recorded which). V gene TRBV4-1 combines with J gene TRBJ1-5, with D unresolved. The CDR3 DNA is TGCGCCAGCAGCCAACTAAGCAATCAGCCCCAGCATTTT. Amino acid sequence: CASSQLSNQPQHF.